This is a list of T cell receptor beta chains from one sample in a study of blood T cells in healthy people across ages. In TCRdb, the 5' RACE reads were re-called with MiXCR into one record per CDR3 protein. The sample includes hundreds of thousands of distinct CDR3 sequences, about 30% seen only once; the top ten take 15%. Sequenced: blood. Every receptor here comes from an elderly woman in good health. Each CDR3 is given with its conserved first and last residue. Fields, in order: CDR3 length, J gene, D gene, clone size, V gene, CDR3 protein, CDR3 DNA. A D gene is named only where the DNA matches it firmly. Not all rows give a size; the values are once, few, many and, for expanded clones, a class.

CDR3 length: 15; J gene: TRBJ1-1; D gene: NA; clone size: few; V gene: TRBV12-3/TRBV12-4; CDR3 protein: CASETKGGMNTEAFF; CDR3 DNA: TGTGCCAGTGAGACAAAGGGCGGGATGAACACTGAAGCTTTCTTT
CDR3 length: 14; J gene: TRBJ2-4; D gene: NA; clone size: many; V gene: TRBV6-2/TRBV6-3; CDR3 protein: CASSYRGGKNIQYF; CDR3 DNA: TGTGCCAGCAGTTACAGAGGGGGCAAAAACATTCAGTACTTC
CDR3 length: 14; J gene: TRBJ2-3; D gene: TRBD1; clone size: NA; V gene: TRBV5-1; CDR3 protein: CATTTGGVGDTQYF; CDR3 DNA: TGCGCCACCACGACAGGGGGCGTGGGAGATACGCAGTATTTT
CDR3 length: 16; J gene: TRBJ1-5; D gene: NA; clone size: NA; V gene: TRBV20-1; CDR3 protein: CSARDLTDGGHQPQHF; CDR3 DNA: TGCAGTGCTAGAGACCTCACCGACGGCGGCCATCAGCCCCAGCATTTT
CDR3 length: 15; J gene: TRBJ2-7; D gene: TRBD2; clone size: many; V gene: TRBV6-2/TRBV6-3; CDR3 protein: CASQRTSGGFYEQYF; CDR3 DNA: TGTGCCAGCCAAAGGACTAGCGGGGGTTTCTACGAGCAGTACTTC
CDR3 length: 13; J gene: TRBJ1-4; D gene: NA; clone size: NA; V gene: TRBV6-6; CDR3 protein: CASSLPGGEKRFF; CDR3 DNA: TGTGCCAGCAGTTTACCCGGGGGCGAAAAACGGTTTTTT
CDR3 length: 15; J gene: TRBJ2-1; D gene: NA; clone size: NA; V gene: TRBV3-1; CDR3 protein: CASSTRGAGDNEQFF; CDR3 DNA: TGTGCCAGCAGCACAAGGGGAGCAGGGGACAATGAGCAGTTCTTC
CDR3 length: 18; J gene: TRBJ2-3; D gene: TRBD2; clone size: many; V gene: TRBV7-2; CDR3 protein: CASSPGIAGGRGTDTQYF; CDR3 DNA: TGTGCCAGCAGCCCCGGGATAGCGGGGGGTCGGGGCACAGATACGCAGTATTTT
CDR3 length: 12; J gene: TRBJ2-1; D gene: NA; clone size: many; V gene: TRBV7-9; CDR3 protein: CASSPWGNEQFF; CDR3 DNA: TGTGCCAGCAGCCCGTGGGGAAATGAGCAGTTCTTC
CDR3 length: 11; J gene: TRBJ1-1; D gene: NA; clone size: NA; V gene: TRBV30; CDR3 protein: CAWRGYTEAFF; CDR3 DNA: TGTGCCTGGAGGGGATACACTGAAGCTTTCTTT
CDR3 length: 12; J gene: TRBJ1-2; D gene: NA; clone size: NA; V gene: TRBV7-9; CDR3 protein: CASSPNGGGYTF; CDR3 DNA: TGTGCCAGCAGCCCGAACGGGGGTGGCTACACCTTC
CDR3 length: 14; J gene: TRBJ1-1; D gene: NA; clone size: NA; V gene: TRBV6-2/TRBV6-3; CDR3 protein: CASNARGLNTEAFF; CDR3 DNA: TGTGCCAGCAATGCCAGGGGATTGAACACTGAAGCTTTCTTT
CDR3 length: 14; J gene: TRBJ2-7; D gene: TRBD1; clone size: many; V gene: TRBV7-8; CDR3 protein: CASSLGDSSYEQYF; CDR3 DNA: TGTGCCAGCAGCTTAGGGGACAGCTCCTACGAGCAGTACTTC
CDR3 length: 14; J gene: TRBJ2-3; D gene: NA; clone size: many; V gene: TRBV20-1; CDR3 protein: CSVTPGEYTDTQYF; CDR3 DNA: TGCAGTGTGACCCCGGGAGAATACACAGATACGCAGTATTTT
CDR3 length: 15; J gene: TRBJ2-2; D gene: NA; clone size: NA; V gene: TRBV11-1; CDR3 protein: CASSPRLLNTGELFF; CDR3 DNA: TGTGCCAGCAGCCCTCGATTGCTGAACACCGGGGAGCTGTTTTTT
CDR3 length: 14; J gene: TRBJ2-1; D gene: TRBD1; clone size: NA; V gene: TRBV29-1; CDR3 protein: CSVSGTGAYNEQFF; CDR3 DNA: TGCAGCGTTTCCGGGACAGGGGCCTACAATGAGCAGTTCTTC
CDR3 length: 17; J gene: TRBJ1-5; D gene: TRBD1; clone size: NA; V gene: TRBV5-6; CDR3 protein: CASSLTAGTGSVQPQHF; CDR3 DNA: TGTGCCAGCAGCTTGACCGCCGGGACAGGGTCGGTTCAGCCCCAGCATTTT
CDR3 length: 15; J gene: TRBJ2-5; D gene: NA; clone size: many; V gene: TRBV10-3; CDR3 protein: CAISEGASDQETQYF; CDR3 DNA: TGTGCCATCAGTGAAGGAGCTAGCGACCAAGAGACCCAGTACTTC
CDR3 length: 15; J gene: TRBJ2-7; D gene: TRBD2; clone size: many; V gene: TRBV27; CDR3 protein: CASSQGAGGSYEQYF; CDR3 DNA: TGTGCCAGCAGTCAAGGGGCGGGGGGTTCCTACGAGCAGTACTTC
CDR3 length: 16; J gene: TRBJ2-3; D gene: TRBD1; clone size: few; V gene: TRBV27; CDR3 protein: CASRAPGQTLQGTQYF; CDR3 DNA: TGTGCCAGCAGGGCCCCGGGACAGACCTTACAGGGAACGCAGTATTTT
CDR3 length: 18; J gene: TRBJ2-1; D gene: TRBD2; clone size: many; V gene: TRBV20-1; CDR3 protein: CSAPLGLAGLSSYNEQFF; CDR3 DNA: TGCAGTGCTCCCCTAGGACTAGCGGGGCTAAGCTCCTACAATGAGCAGTTCTTC
CDR3 length: 15; J gene: TRBJ2-1; D gene: TRBD1; clone size: many; V gene: TRBV15; CDR3 protein: CATTVDRGRYNEQFF; CDR3 DNA: TGTGCCACCACCGTGGACAGGGGACGATACAATGAGCAGTTCTTC
CDR3 length: 11; J gene: TRBJ2-7; D gene: NA; clone size: many; V gene: TRBV29-1; CDR3 protein: CSVVGGKEQYF; CDR3 DNA: TGCAGCGTTGTAGGGGGGAAAGAGCAGTACTTC
CDR3 length: 13; J gene: TRBJ1-1; D gene: NA; clone size: NA; V gene: TRBV20-1; CDR3 protein: CSPSTRPNTEAFF; CDR3 DNA: TGCAGTCCCTCTACCAGGCCGAACACTGAAGCTTTCTTT
CDR3 length: 14; J gene: TRBJ2-4; D gene: TRBD1; clone size: once; V gene: TRBV4-2; CDR3 protein: CASGRTGLQESQYF; CDR3 DNA: TGTGCCAGCGGGCGGACAGGCCTCCAAGAGTCTCAGTACTTC
CDR3 length: 14; J gene: TRBJ2-5; D gene: TRBD2; clone size: NA; V gene: TRBV20-1; CDR3 protein: CSASPGGWQETQYF; CDR3 DNA: TGCAGTGCTAGTCCGGGAGGTTGGCAAGAGACCCAGTACTTC
CDR3 length: 20; J gene: TRBJ2-3; D gene: TRBD2; clone size: NA; V gene: TRBV6-2/TRBV6-3; CDR3 protein: CASSSPELAGVLPSTDTQYF; CDR3 DNA: TGTGCCAGCAGCTCCCCCGAACTAGCGGGAGTATTACCTAGCACAGATACGCAGTATTTT
CDR3 length: 15; J gene: TRBJ2-3; D gene: TRBD2; clone size: many; V gene: TRBV20-1; CDR3 protein: CSARDPAGNTDTQYF; CDR3 DNA: TGCAGTGCTAGAGATCCAGCGGGGAACACAGATACGCAGTATTTT
CDR3 length: 15; J gene: TRBJ1-2; D gene: TRBD1; clone size: many; V gene: TRBV5-1; CDR3 protein: CASSLGTGAPYGYTF; CDR3 DNA: TGCGCCAGCAGCCTCGGGACAGGGGCCCCCTATGGCTACACCTTC
CDR3 length: 17; J gene: TRBJ2-4; D gene: NA; clone size: NA; V gene: TRBV7-2; CDR3 protein: CASSLDWAALAKNIQYF; CDR3 DNA: TGTGCCAGCAGCTTAGATTGGGCAGCGTTAGCCAAAAACATTCAGTACTTC
CDR3 length: 19; J gene: TRBJ2-5; D gene: TRBD1; clone size: many; V gene: TRBV20-1; CDR3 protein: CSARVPPGSDRGVRETQYF; CDR3 DNA: TGCAGTGCTAGAGTCCCCCCCGGAAGTGACAGGGGGGTAAGAGAGACCCAGTACTTC
CDR3 length: 14; J gene: TRBJ1-6; D gene: NA; clone size: NA; V gene: TRBV5-6; CDR3 protein: CASSLRRGNSPLHF; CDR3 DNA: TGTGCCAGCAGCTTACGGCGGGGGAATTCACCCCTCCACTTT
CDR3 length: 13; J gene: TRBJ2-5; D gene: NA; clone size: NA; V gene: TRBV6-2/TRBV6-3; CDR3 protein: CASRQDYQETQYF; CDR3 DNA: TGTGCCAGCAGGCAGGACTACCAAGAGACCCAGTACTTC
CDR3 length: 15; J gene: TRBJ1-1; D gene: NA; clone size: NA; V gene: TRBV7-7; CDR3 protein: CASSLARGVNTEAFF; CDR3 DNA: TGTGCTAGCAGCTTAGCGCGTGGGGTGAACACTGAAGCTTTCTTT
CDR3 length: 14; J gene: TRBJ1-1; D gene: NA; clone size: NA; V gene: TRBV20-1; CDR3 protein: CSAPQGGRNTEAFF; CDR3 DNA: TGCAGTGCACCACAGGGAGGACGGAACACTGAAGCTTTCTTT
CDR3 length: 15; J gene: TRBJ2-7; D gene: NA; clone size: many; V gene: TRBV4-1; CDR3 protein: CASSQDRHWGYEQYF; CDR3 DNA: TGCGCCAGCAGCCAAGATCGTCACTGGGGATACGAGCAGTACTTC
CDR3 length: 15; J gene: TRBJ1-6; D gene: NA; clone size: NA; V gene: TRBV6-5; CDR3 protein: CASSYFTMGWSPLHF; CDR3 DNA: TGTGCCAGCAGTTACTTCACTATGGGGTGGTCACCCCTCCACTTT
CDR3 length: 14; J gene: TRBJ1-5; D gene: TRBD1; clone size: NA; V gene: TRBV5-5; CDR3 protein: CASSSEQGAAPQHF; CDR3 DNA: TGTGCCAGCAGCTCGGAACAGGGGGCAGCGCCCCAGCATTTT
CDR3 length: 16; J gene: TRBJ2-7; D gene: TRBD1; clone size: few; V gene: TRBV27; CDR3 protein: CASSPTGTGQSYEQYF; CDR3 DNA: TGTGCCAGCAGCCCCACTGGGACAGGGCAGTCCTACGAGCAGTACTTC
CDR3 length: 16; J gene: TRBJ2-2; D gene: NA; clone size: few; V gene: TRBV27; CDR3 protein: CASSALTGTGLGELFF; CDR3 DNA: TGTGCCAGCAGTGCCCTGACAGGGACTGGCCTCGGGGAGCTGTTTTTT
CDR3 length: 12; J gene: TRBJ2-7; D gene: NA; clone size: many; V gene: TRBV28; CDR3 protein: CASIRSPYEQYF; CDR3 DNA: TGTGCCAGTATCAGGTCACCGTACGAGCAGTACTTC
CDR3 length: 15; J gene: TRBJ1-5; D gene: NA; clone size: many; V gene: TRBV27; CDR3 protein: CASSFGSGNNQPQHF; CDR3 DNA: TGTGCCAGCAGTTTCGGGTCAGGGAATAATCAGCCCCAGCATTTT
CDR3 length: 13; J gene: TRBJ1-1; D gene: NA; clone size: NA; V gene: TRBV19; CDR3 protein: CASSIARGEKAFF; CDR3 DNA: TGTGCCAGTAGTATCGCGCGGGGGGAGAAGGCTTTCTTT
CDR3 length: 13; J gene: TRBJ2-3; D gene: NA; clone size: many; V gene: TRBV7-2; CDR3 protein: CASSLDPVRTQYF; CDR3 DNA: TGTGCCAGCAGCTTAGACCCGGTGAGGACGCAGTATTTT
CDR3 length: 16; J gene: TRBJ1-6; D gene: NA; clone size: few; V gene: TRBV11-2; CDR3 protein: CASSSRTGTYNSPLHF; CDR3 DNA: TGTGCCAGCAGCTCCCGAACGGGGACCTATAATTCACCCCTCCACTTT
CDR3 length: 12; J gene: TRBJ2-1; D gene: NA; clone size: once; V gene: TRBV5-6; CDR3 protein: CASSPPAGEQFF; CDR3 DNA: TGTGCCAGCAGCCCCCCGGCCGGCGAGCAGTTCTTC
CDR3 length: 15; J gene: TRBJ2-3; D gene: NA; clone size: few; V gene: TRBV11-3; CDR3 protein: CASSTGRQTTDTQYF; CDR3 DNA: TGTGCCAGCAGTACCGGACGACAGACCACAGATACGCAGTATTTT
CDR3 length: 16; J gene: TRBJ1-5; D gene: NA; clone size: many; V gene: TRBV7-2; CDR3 protein: CASSRGLQVPWQPQHF; CDR3 DNA: TGTGCCAGCAGCCGGGGCTTGCAGGTTCCCTGGCAGCCCCAGCATTTT
CDR3 length: 13; J gene: TRBJ2-5; D gene: TRBD2; clone size: many; V gene: TRBV20-1; CDR3 protein: CSATGLVQETQYF; CDR3 DNA: TGCAGTGCTACAGGACTAGTCCAAGAGACCCAGTACTTC
CDR3 length: 15; J gene: TRBJ1-2; D gene: NA; clone size: many; V gene: TRBV5-8; CDR3 protein: CASSLLGLTPYGYTF; CDR3 DNA: TGTGCCAGCAGCTTGCTTGGCCTTACCCCCTATGGCTACACCTTC
CDR3 length: 16; J gene: TRBJ1-2; D gene: NA; clone size: many; V gene: TRBV9; CDR3 protein: CASSDLRKGFTYGYTF; CDR3 DNA: TGTGCCAGCAGCGACTTAAGGAAAGGGTTTACCTATGGCTACACCTTC
CDR3 length: 15; J gene: TRBJ1-2; D gene: NA; clone size: many; V gene: TRBV7-9; CDR3 protein: CASSSSAGTVYGYTF; CDR3 DNA: TGTGCCAGCAGCTCATCGGCAGGGACCGTCTATGGCTACACCTTC